The 9 T cell receptor beta chains below come from one sample, sequenced in a study of shared clonotypes between healthy human individuals. The method was immunoSEQ multiplex PCR; TCRdb's version includes in-frame clones alone and lacks a portion of them. The repertoire holds around 620,000 clones, with about 95% as singletons. Terminally differentiated effector memory CD45RA+ cells were excluded from the naive CD8 cells, which were CD45RO-negative and positively selected for CCR7. The sample consisted of naive CD8+ T cells sorted from blood. The receptors stem from a woman aged 25-40 years in good health.

The CDR3 nucleotides read TGCGCCAGCAGCTTGGGAGGTAGCGGGATCTCCTACGAGCAGTACTTC. This codes for CASSLGGSGISYEQYF. The rearrangement joins TRBV5-1 to TRBJ2-7; 8 bases match TRBD2. Germline lookup yields CDR1 SGHRS and CDR2 YFSETQ. The CDR3 runs 16 residues. After removal of 0 bases from V and 0 bases from J, the junction contained 5 bases not matched to a gene.

In regard to this clone: The same CDR3 arises from other DNA sequences in this sample as well. This sequence joins TRBV9 and TRBJ2-7, with 12 nucleotides matching TRBD1. Germline trimming cut 4 bases from V and 4 bases from J; bases unmatched to any gene: 3. The CDR3 is 14 amino acids. Looked up from germline, CDR1 is SGDLS and CDR2 is YYNGEE. CDR3 region: CASSPGQGAYEQYF. In DNA form, the CDR3 reads TGTGCCAGCAGCCCGGGACAGGGGGCATACGAGCAGTACTTC.

This chain joins TRBV28 and TRBJ1-5; no firm D call. Per germline, CDR1 MDHEN and CDR2 SYDVKM. The CDR3 sequence is 14 residues long. The V gene lost 3 bases and the J gene lost 0 bases, with 6 bases spanning the gap. CDR3 in amino acids: CASSFLSSNQPQHF. CDR3 bases: TGTGCCAGCAGTTTTCTGAGTAGCAATCAGCCCCAGCATTTT.

The chain links TRBV19 to TRBJ2-1, with 13 nucleotides matching TRBD2. V was clipped by 5 bases and J by 9 bases; unmatched bases: 10. Germline assignment: CDR1 LNHDA and CDR2 SQIVND (reference sequence). The CDR3 spans 16 residues. For the CDR3, the DNA is TGTGCCAGTAGTCCAGTTGGACTAGCGGGAGCTGGTGAGCAGTTCTTC. As protein: CASSPVGLAGAGEQFF.

A note on this clone: At the DNA level, this CDR3 is encoded by other sequences in the same sample as well. The chain uses TRBV25-1 and TRBJ2-7; D unclear. Trimming took 1 base from V and 3 from J, leaving 4 bases between them. There are 12 residues in the CDR3. Per the germline V gene, CDR1 is MGHDK and CDR2 is SYGVNS. The CDR3 here is CASSESYYEQYF. The CDR3 nucleotides are TGTGCCAGCAGTGAATCGTACTACGAGCAGTACTTC.

The DNA of the CDR3 is TGCGCCAGCAGCCGCCACCCTGGCAGGGGAGGCGGCGGCTACACCTTC. Translated, it gives CASSRHPGRGGGGYTF. The J gene is TRBJ1-2, the V gene TRBV4-1; D is perhaps TRBD1 (6 bases). The CDR3 spans 16 residues. V was trimmed by 4 bases and J by 8 bases, leaving 23 bases between them. Germline V gives CDR1 MGHRA, CDR2 YSYEKL.

The CDR3 reads CASSLGRWEDEKLFF. The CDR3 coding sequence is TGTGCCAGCAGCTTAGGTCGGTGGGAGGATGAAAAACTGTTTTTT. The chain is built from TRBV28 and TRBJ1-4; D is unresolved. With 6 bases removed from V and 6 bases from J, the gap between germline ends came to 17 bases. Germline V gene lookup returns CDR1 MDHEN and CDR2 SYDVKM. This CDR3 region has 15 residues. Using reference TRBV28 and TRBJ1-4 for the parts outside the CDR3, the full variable domain is DVKVTQSSRYLVKRTGEKVFLECVQDMDHENMFWYRQDPGLGLRLIYFSYDVKMKEKGDIPEGYSVSREKKERFSLILESASTNQTSMYLCASSLGRWEDEKLFFGSGTQLSVL.

The chain joins TRBV12-1 to TRBJ1-6; the table gives TRBD1 as D, unverified against the DNA. TRBV12-1 is a pseudogene segment. This CDR3 is built from 13 residues. The CDR3 protein is CASSLNRVSPLHF. The CDR3 region has the DNA TGTGCCAGCAGCCTTAACAGGGTTTCACCCCTCCACTTT.

The J gene is TRBJ2-7, the V gene TRBV30; 11 bases are shared with TRBD2. The junction had 7 bases not matched to a gene; V was cut back by 4 bases and J by 2 bases. The CDR3 has 15 residues. Germline V CDR1 and CDR2: GTSNPN, SVGIG (reference sequence). The CDR3 region is CAWILKTSGTYEQYF. CDR3 in DNA: TGTGCCTGGATATTAAAGACTAGCGGGACCTACGAGCAGTACTTC.